The 23 T cell receptor beta chains reported below all come from one sample, sequenced in a study of cytomegalovirus exposure and HLA in healthy donors. The PCR used 60 Vbeta and 13 Jbeta primers. Assay: immunoSEQ multiplex PCR; the TCRdb copy retains only in-frame clones and omits some. The sample has 120,000 or so clones, over 60% seen once. Sequencing used PBMCs. The receptors derive from a woman in her forties in good health and CMV-seropositive.

V gene TRBV19 combines with J gene TRBJ2-2; 9 bases are a match to TRBD1. CDR1 is LNHDA, CDR2 SQIVND, per germline (reference sequence). The J segment lost 4 bases and the V segment lost 4 bases, leaving 4 bases of the junction unmatched. This CDR3 region has 15 residues. The CDR3 protein is CASSTGTGFTGELFF. The CDR3, as DNA: TGTGCCAGTAGTACCGGGACAGGGTTCACCGGGGAGCTGTTTTTT.

This chain uses TRBV5-3 with TRBJ2-7, with D possibly matching TRBD2 (5 bases). TRBV5-3 is filed as an ORF, its function uncertain. V lost 6 bases and J lost 0, with 13 bases in between. CDR3 length: 14 amino acids. CDR3: CARNRGPSSYEQYF. The CDR3 DNA is TGTGCCAGAAACCGGGGTCCGAGCTCCTACGAGCAGTACTTC.

The chain employs TRBV2 and TRBJ2-1, with TRBD2 matching over 16 bases. CDR3 size: 19 residues. From germline, CDR1 is SNHLY and CDR2 FYNNEI. J was trimmed by 9 bases and V by 0 bases; bases with no gene match: 11. The CDR3 DNA is TGTGCCAGCAGTGAAGCCCCACCGGGACTAGCGGGGGGGCCTAGTGAGCAGTTCTTC. Residues: CASSEAPPGLAGGPSEQFF.

The chain couples TRBV12-5 to TRBJ2-3; 7 bases match TRBD2. V lost 1 base to trimming and J lost 8 bases; unmatched junction nucleotides: 0. Germline-derived CDR1 and CDR2 are LGHNT and FRNRAP. The CDR3 is 12 amino acids. The DNA of the CDR3 is TGTGCTAGTGGTTTGGGCGGGGGTACGCAGTATTTT. This gives the protein CASGLGGGTQYF.

J is TRBJ1-2 and V is TRBV7-9; D possibly corresponds to TRBD1 (6 bases). CDR3 length: 14 residues. V lost 5 bases and J 3 bases, leaving 13 bases between the germline ends. In germline, CDR1 is SEHNR, CDR2 FQNEAQ (reference sequence). In DNA, the CDR3 is TGTGCCAGCAGCATCGACAGGCGCCACTATGGCTACACCTTC. Amino acids: CASSIDRRHYGYTF.

V usage is TRBV5-6 and J usage is TRBJ2-3; perhaps TRBD1 as D (5 bases). CDR1 SGHDT and CDR2 YYEEEE come from the germline V gene. The CDR3 consists of 18 residues. Trimming took 0 bases from V and 0 from J, leaving 17 bases between them. CDR3 sequence reads: CASSLDSIRGMSTDTQYF. The CDR3 nucleotides are TGTGCCAGCAGCTTGGACAGCATTAGGGGAATGAGCACAGATACGCAGTATTTT.

The rearrangement joins TRBV19 to TRBJ1-6; D is undetermined. This CDR3 spans 15 amino acids. Germline V CDR1 and CDR2: LNHDA, SQIVND (reference sequence). The germline V and J ends were trimmed by 2 bases and 0 bases, with 5 bases remaining between them. The CDR3 reads CASSIYSSYNSPLHF. The CDR3 DNA reads as TGTGCCAGTAGTATATACAGCTCCTATAATTCACCCCTCCACTTT.

The chain employs TRBV6-5 and TRBJ2-2, with TRBD1 identical over 7 bases. The V gene end was trimmed by 2 bases and the J gene end by 3 bases; junction bases not matched to a gene: 3. The V gene's germline CDR1 is MNHEY and CDR2 SVGAGI. The CDR3 sequence is 15 residues long. The CDR3 protein is CASSYDRDDTGELFF. For the CDR3, the DNA is TGTGCCAGCAGTTACGACAGGGACGACACCGGGGAGCTGTTTTTT.

There are a few counts of this clone. The chain is built from TRBV10-2 and TRBJ2-1; 8 positions match TRBD1. The germline V gene has CDR1 WSHSY and CDR2 SAAADI. The V segment lost 2 bases and the J segment 7 bases; nucleotides outside the gene matches: 7. The CDR3 has 15 amino acids. CDR3 sequence: CASSEGQGVRNEQFF. CDR3 bases: TGCGCCAGCAGTGAGGGACAGGGAGTACGGAATGAGCAGTTCTTC.

The chain has TRBV19 and TRBJ2-1; D not certain. The CDR3 contains 15 residues. Trimming left V 8 bases short and J 1 base short, with 15 bases between. The germline V gene has CDR1 LNHDA and CDR2 SQIVND (reference sequence). The CDR3 loop is CASLKLGGSYNEQFF. CDR3 nucleotide sequence: TGTGCCAGTCTCAAGCTAGGTGGGTCCTACAATGAGCAGTTCTTC. Full variable domain (outside the CDR3, taken from reference TRBV19 and TRBJ2-1): DGGITQSPKYLFRKEGQNVTLSCEQNLNHDAMYWYRQDPGQGLRLIYYSQIVNDFQKGDIAEGYSVSREKKESFPLTVTSAQKNPTAFYLCASLKLGGSYNEQFFGPGTRLTVL.

The rearrangement uses TRBV11-3 and TRBJ1-1; 11 nucleotides line up with TRBD1. This CDR3 is built from 15 residues. V shed 5 bases and J 4 bases; nucleotides not matched to a gene: 6. Germline V lookup: CDR1 SGHNT, CDR2 YENEEA. The CDR3 region has the DNA TGTGCCAGCAGCGTGTACGGGACAGGGGGCACTGAAGCTTTCTTT. As protein: CASSVYGTGGTEAFF.

The V gene is TRBV5-1, the J gene TRBJ1-4, with TRBD1 identical over 7 bases. This CDR3 region has 15 residues. CDR1 SGHRS and CDR2 YFSETQ come from the germline V gene. The V gene end was trimmed by 3 bases and the J gene end by 6 bases; junction bases not matched to a gene: 8. In nucleotides, the CDR3 is TGCGCCAGCAGCTCAAGTGGGACAGCATATGAAAAACTGTTTTTT. Protein product: CASSSSGTAYEKLFF.

By share of the sample, this clone is medium-sized. V gene TRBV10-1 combines with J gene TRBJ2-7, with 11 positions matching TRBD2. The germline gives CDR1 WNHNN, CDR2 SYGVQD (reference sequence). V lost 7 bases and J lost 4; bases outside the gene matches: 9. The length of the CDR3 is 15 residues. The CDR3 region is CASNITSGSGYEQYF. In DNA form, the CDR3 reads TGCGCCAGCAATATTACTAGCGGGAGTGGGTACGAGCAGTACTTC.

This chain links TRBV15 with TRBJ2-7; a possible D gene is TRBD1 (6 bases). CDR1 and CDR2 (germline): LNHNV, YYDKDF (reference sequence). V was shortened by 2 bases and J by 4 bases, with 12 bases between the two germline ends. The CDR3 loop spans 14 amino acids. CDR3 residues: CATSRTGLNYEQYF. As DNA, the CDR3 is TGTGCCACCAGCAGAACAGGGCTAAATTACGAGCAGTACTTC. The full variable domain, completed using reference TRBV15 and TRBJ2-7, is DAMVIQNPRYQVTQFGKPVTLSCSQTLNHNVMYWYQQKSSQAPKLLFHYYDKDFNNEADTPDNFQSRRPNTSFCFLDIRSPGLGDTAMYLCATSRTGLNYEQYFGPGTRLTVT.

The chain employs TRBV27 and TRBJ2-7; 14 nucleotides align to TRBD2. The CDR3 consists of 16 residues. Germline trimming cut 7 bases from V and 4 bases from J; bases unmatched to any gene: 9. Per the germline V gene, CDR1 is MNHEY and CDR2 is SMNVEV (reference sequence). DNA for the CDR3: TGTGCCAGCAAAGAATTCGGGACTAGCGGGAGTTACGAGCAGTACTTC. This sequence encodes CASKEFGTSGSYEQYF.

The gene calls are TRBV25-1 and TRBJ2-5; a possible D gene is TRBD2 (6 bases). Per germline, CDR1 MGHDK and CDR2 SYGVNS. This CDR3 has 14 residues. Trimming pared 4 bases from V and 2 bases from J, leaving 11 bases between. The CDR3 protein is CASSVAGSQETQYF. CDR3 nucleotide sequence: TGTGCCAGCAGTGTTGCCGGGAGTCAAGAGACCCAGTACTTC.

The chain joins TRBV7-9 to TRBJ1-2; D remains unclear. Germline V gene data show CDR1 as SEHNR and CDR2 as FQNEAQ (reference sequence). This CDR3 is 13 amino acids long. Trimming took 3 bases from V and 3 from J, leaving 8 bases between them. CDR3 in DNA: TGTGCCAGCAGCTTTAACGGTGACTATGGCTACACCTTC. This encodes CASSFNGDYGYTF.

The chain couples TRBV12-1 to TRBJ1-6. TRBV12-1 is reported as a pseudogene. This CDR3 region has 15 residues. The CDR3 DNA reads as TGTGCCAGCAGCTTTTGCCGTTTGGACTATTCACCCCTCCACTTT. Amino acids: CASSFCRLDYSPLHF.

The chain recombines TRBV7-9 with TRBJ1-5; possibly TRBD1 for D (5 bases). With 5 bases removed from V and 6 bases from J, the gap between germline ends came to 11 bases. The CDR3 has 13 amino acids. CDR1 and CDR2 from the germline V gene are SEHNR and FQNEAQ (reference sequence). CDR3 region: CASSPRGGQPQHF. DNA of the CDR3: TGTGCCAGCAGCCCAAGGGGTGGTCAGCCCCAGCATTTT.

The CDR3 region is CASSVDRTLSYEQYF. The DNA of the CDR3 is TGTGCCAGCAGCGTCGACAGGACCCTCTCCTACGAGCAGTACTTC. The J gene is TRBJ2-7, the V gene TRBV5-5; tentatively, D is TRBD1 (6 bases). This CDR3 is built from 15 residues. Germline values: CDR1 SGHKS, CDR2 YYEKEE (reference sequence). The V gene lost 4 bases and the J gene lost 0 bases, with 14 bases spanning the gap.

Notes on this clone: Other DNA sequences in the sample encode the same CDR3. The chain is built from TRBV6-1 and TRBJ1-1, with 9 bases lining up with TRBD1. Losses at the gene ends were 8 bases for V and 4 bases for J; bases not matched to a gene: 5. The CDR3 spans 13 residues. CDR1 is MNHNS, CDR2 SASEGT, per germline. The CDR3, as DNA: TGTGCCAGCGGCCGACAGGGGGGCACTGAAGCTTTCTTT. It specifies CASGRQGGTEAFF.

The V gene is TRBV11-3, the J gene TRBJ1-5; D is uncertain. This CDR3 has 15 amino acids. V gave up 3 bases and J gave up 1 base, with 10 bases separating them. CDR1 SGHNT and CDR2 YENEEA come from the germline V gene. CDR3 sequence reads: CASSLDGISNQPQHF. As DNA, the CDR3 is TGTGCCAGCAGCTTGGACGGGATAAGCAATCAGCCCCAGCATTTT.

The chain links TRBV4-2 to TRBJ2-3; the match to TRBD2 covers 9 bases. The V and J ends lost 3 bases and 0 bases, in that order; junction bases with no gene match: 1. CDR1 LGHNA and CDR2 YNFKEQ come from the germline V gene. The CDR3 consists of 15 residues. CDR3 nucleotides: TGTGCCAGCAGCCATAGCGGGGGCAGCACAGATACGCAGTATTTT. This gives the protein CASSHSGGSTDTQYF.